This TCR beta chain was sequenced for a study of molecular identifiers for immune sequencing clone quantification. General study points: It was shown that clones above 20 RNA copies held over 97% of effector molecules, but under 1% in naive cells.

This clonotype showed up many times. Its matching antigen is unknown. TCRdb called the PCR reads again in MiXCR, with one record for every CDR3 protein. In the table there are about 640,000 distinct CDR3 sequences, around 20% of which are singletons. Per germline, CDR1 ENHRY and CDR2 SYGVKD. V was pared by 1 base and J by 1 base, with 4 bases of the junction left unmatched. This CDR3 has 16 residues. This TCR came from a human donor in good health. Some libraries in this study had Jurkat cell RNA spiked in. The rearrangement joins TRBV10-3 to TRBJ2-3; 8 positions match TRBD2. Sequencing input: naive CD8+ T cells from blood, with Jurkat cell RNA spiked in. The subset was: FACS-sorted CD8+CD4-CCR7+CD45RA+ naive T cells. The CDR3 reads CAISEFRAGGTDTQYF. CDR3 in DNA: TGTGCCATCAGTGAGTTTCGAGCGGGGGGCACAGATACGCAGTATTTT.